The 10 T cell receptor beta chains below all came from one sample that was sequenced in a study of CD8 T cells in Susac syndrome. Random hexamers were used to reverse transcribe the RNA input (0.5 to 1 ug). Via MiXCR, TCRdb re-called the immunoSEQ multiplex PCR reads, giving one row per CDR3 protein. The sample consists of about 130,000 distinct CDR3 sequences, 85% to 95% of them appearing once. The sample consisted of CD8+ T cells from PBMCs. The receptors stem from a human donor with Susac syndrome.

The rearrangement links TRBV20-1 to TRBJ2-2; D is undetermined. The germline V gene encodes CDR1 DFQATT and CDR2 SNEGSKA (reference sequence). The CDR3 loop spans 11 amino acids. The ends were cut back, 6 bases at V and 1 base at J, with 3 bases in the middle. CDR3 DNA sequence: TGCAGTGCCCAGAACACCGGGGAGCTGTTTTTT. Its translation: CSAQNTGELFF.

This clonotype is a singleton in its sample. The chain couples TRBV27 to TRBJ2-3; 9 bases are shared with TRBD1. Germline V CDR1 and CDR2: MNHEY, SMNVEV (reference sequence). This CDR3 has 14 residues. V was pared by 6 bases and J by 5 bases, with 6 bases of the junction left unmatched. The CDR3 loop is CASRLRGQGDTQYF. The DNA for the CDR3 is TGTGCCAGCAGACTTAGGGGACAGGGAGATACGCAGTATTTT.

The V and J genes are TRBV9 and TRBJ2-3; 10 positions match TRBD2. The V gene's germline CDR1 is SGDLS and CDR2 YYNGEE. This CDR3 has 17 amino acids. V shed 0 bases and J 2 bases; nucleotides not matched to a gene: 6. The CDR3 loop is CASSVASSGSFTDTQYF. CDR3 sequence (DNA): TGTGCCAGCAGCGTAGCGTCTAGCGGGAGTTTCACAGATACGCAGTATTTT. Filled out from reference TRBV9 and TRBJ2-3, the complete variable domain reads DSGVTQTPKHLITATGQRVTLRCSPRSGDLSVYWYQQSLDQGLQFLIQYYNGEERAKGNILERFSAQQFPDLHSELNLSSLELGDSALYFCASSVASSGSFTDTQYFGPGTRLTVL.

The chain carries TRBV28 and TRBJ2-1; possible D gene TRBD1, 6 bases. The germline V and J ends were trimmed by 7 bases and 3 bases, with 16 bases remaining between them. Germline V gene data show CDR1 as MDHEN and CDR2 as SYDVKM. The CDR3 runs to 15 residues. CDR3 residues: CASTLMGAGYNEQFF. CDR3 nucleotide sequence: TGTGCCAGCACCCTGATGGGGGCCGGCTACAATGAGCAGTTCTTC. Combining the CDR3 with reference TRBV28 and TRBJ2-1 gives the whole variable domain DVKVTQSSRYLVKRTGEKVFLECVQDMDHENMFWYRQDPGLGLRLIYFSYDVKMKEKGDIPEGYSVSREKKERFSLILESASTNQTSMYLCASTLMGAGYNEQFFGPGTRLTVL.

J is TRBJ2-7 and V is TRBV10-3; D possibly uses TRBD1 or TRBD2 (5 bases each). The CDR3 is made up of 11 amino acids. Germline loops: CDR1 ENHRY, CDR2 SYGVKD. V was trimmed by 4 bases and J by 5 bases, leaving 6 bases between them. In DNA, the CDR3 is TGTGCCATCAGTGGGGGGAACGAGCAGTACTTC. This encodes CAISGGNEQYF.

The chain carries TRBV7-9 and TRBJ2-7; 9 bases match TRBD2. With V trimmed by 1 base and J by 4 bases, 5 bases remained unmatched. The CDR3 has 15 amino acids. Germline CDR1 SEHNR, CDR2 FQNEAQ (reference sequence). In DNA form, the CDR3 reads TGTGCCAGCAGCTTAGGCATAGCGGGAGTGTACGAGCAGTACTTC. This gives the protein CASSLGIAGVYEQYF. Full variable domain (outside the CDR3, taken from reference TRBV7-9 and TRBJ2-7): DTGVSQNPRHKITKRGQNVTFRCDPISEHNRLYWYRQTLGQGPEFLTYFQNEAQLEKSRLLSDRFSAERPKGSFSTLEIQRTEQGDSAMYLCASSLGIAGVYEQYFGPGTRLTVT.

This chain links TRBV9 with TRBJ1-5, with D perhaps matching TRBD1 (6 bases). Germline values: CDR1 SGDLS, CDR2 YYNGEE. V lost 0 bases and J lost 2, with 15 bases in between. There are 17 residues in the CDR3. In nucleotides, the CDR3 is TGTGCCAGCAGCGTAGGTTCGAGGCCAGGGGGCAATCAGCCCCAGCATTTT. It translates to CASSVGSRPGGNQPQHF.

V is TRBV18 and J is TRBJ1-2; D gene uncertain. V was cut by 4 bases and J by 8 bases, with 11 bases left in between. The CDR3 runs to 12 residues. Germline V gene sequence: CDR1 KGHSH, CDR2 LQKENI. In nucleotides, the CDR3 is TGTGCCAGCTCACTCTCTTTTGTGGGCTACACCTTC. Residues: CASSLSFVGYTF.

This clonotype has just a few counts. J is TRBJ2-7 and V is TRBV5-4; 12 nucleotides match TRBD2. Germline V gene lookup returns CDR1 SGHNT and CDR2 YYREEE (reference sequence). This CDR3 contains 18 residues. V lost 4 bases and J lost 4; bases outside the gene matches: 15. In DNA, the CDR3 is TGTGCCAGCAGCGATGTGACGGGACTAGCGGGCATCCAGTACGAGCAGTACTTC. Encoded protein: CASSDVTGLAGIQYEQYF.

This clonotype was seen only once. The V gene is TRBV4-2, the J gene TRBJ2-7; 9 bases line up with TRBD2. This CDR3 region has 16 residues. With 1 base clipped from V and 2 bases from J, the junction kept 6 bases outside the gene matches. CDR1 is LGHNA and CDR2 is YNFKEQ in the germline V gene. CDR3 loop: CASSQAGIAGAYEQYF. The CDR3 nucleotides read TGTGCCAGCAGCCAAGCGGGAATAGCGGGGGCCTACGAGCAGTACTTC.